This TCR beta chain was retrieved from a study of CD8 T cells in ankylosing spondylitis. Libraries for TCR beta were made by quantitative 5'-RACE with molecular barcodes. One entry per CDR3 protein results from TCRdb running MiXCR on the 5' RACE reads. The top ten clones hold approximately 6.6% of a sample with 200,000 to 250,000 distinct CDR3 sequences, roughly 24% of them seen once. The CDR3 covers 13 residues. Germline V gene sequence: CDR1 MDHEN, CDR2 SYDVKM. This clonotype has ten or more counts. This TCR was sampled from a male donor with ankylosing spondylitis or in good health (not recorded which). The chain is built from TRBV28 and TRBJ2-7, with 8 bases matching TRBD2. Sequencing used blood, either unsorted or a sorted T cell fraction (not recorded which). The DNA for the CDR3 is TGTGGCTCTGCGGGGGGAGTGCCTTACGAGCAGTACTTC. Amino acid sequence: CGSAGGVPYEQYF.